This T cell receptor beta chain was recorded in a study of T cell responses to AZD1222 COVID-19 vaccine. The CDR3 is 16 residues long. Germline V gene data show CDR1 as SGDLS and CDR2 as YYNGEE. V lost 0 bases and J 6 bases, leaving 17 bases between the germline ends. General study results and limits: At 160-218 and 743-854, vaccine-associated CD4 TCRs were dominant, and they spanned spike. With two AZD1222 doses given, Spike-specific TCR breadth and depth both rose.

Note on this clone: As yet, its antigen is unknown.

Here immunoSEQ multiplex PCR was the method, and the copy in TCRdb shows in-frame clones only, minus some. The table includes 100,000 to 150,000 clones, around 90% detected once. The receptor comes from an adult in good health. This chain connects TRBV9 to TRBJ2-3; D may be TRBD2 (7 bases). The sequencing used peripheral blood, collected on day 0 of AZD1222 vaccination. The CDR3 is CASSVGEGEGADTQYF. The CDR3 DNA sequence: TGTGCCAGCAGCGTAGGGGAGGGGGAGGGAGCCGATACGCAGTATTTT.